The 7 T cell receptor beta chains in this list originate from one sample, sequenced in a study of immune cell composition in non-small cell lung cancer. Normal lung was sampled as far from the tumour as possible, at least 3 cm. Libraries were prepared by immunoSEQ multiplex PCR; TCRdb keeps only in-frame clonotypes and omits some of them. The sample holds 2,000 or so clones; over 65% are singletons and the top ten take approximately 10%. The sample taken for sequencing was non-adjacent lung tissue. All receptors derive from a human donor with non-small cell lung cancer.

V and J are TRBV7-6 and TRBJ2-7; 9 nucleotides match TRBD1. This CDR3 has 15 residues. CDR1 is SGHVS, CDR2 FNYEAQ, per germline. The V segment lost 5 bases and the J segment 6 bases; nucleotides outside the gene matches: 11. CDR3 sequence reads: CASSPGAGTGREQYF. The CDR3 coding sequence is TGTGCCAGCAGCCCAGGGGCTGGGACAGGGCGCGAGCAGTACTTC.

The chain uses TRBV4-2 and TRBJ2-1; D might be TRBD2 (5 bases). V lost 4 bases, J lost 8 bases, and 18 bases lay in between. Germline V gene lookup returns CDR1 LGHNA and CDR2 YNFKEQ. CDR3 length: 15 residues. The CDR3 reads CASSLREIGSYEQFF. The CDR3 bases are TGTGCCAGCAGCCTTCGGGAAATTGGTAGCTATGAGCAGTTCTTC.

The chain uses TRBV19 and TRBJ1-3; the D is unclear. Trimming shortened V by 7 bases and J by 1 base, and 14 bases separated the two germline ends. The CDR3 spans 15 residues. Germline assignment: CDR1 LNHDA and CDR2 SQIVND (reference sequence). The CDR3, as DNA: TGTGCCAGTACCGGAGATCGGGGTTCTGGAAACACCATATATTTT. This translates into CASTGDRGSGNTIYF.

This clone has only one observation. This chain connects TRBV11-3 to TRBJ2-1; no clear D gene. The V and J ends lost 0 bases and 4 bases respectively, with 4 bases between them. Germline V gene data show CDR1 as SGHNT and CDR2 as YENEEA. The CDR3 has 13 residues. Written as DNA, the CDR3 is TGTGCCAGCAGCTTAGACGGTTACAATGAGCAGTTCTTC. Translating it yields CASSLDGYNEQFF. Variable domain in full (rest from reference TRBV11-3 and TRBJ2-1): EAGVVQSPRYKIIEKKQPVAFWCNPISGHNTLYWYLQNLGQGPELLIRYENEEAVDDSQLPKDRFSAERLKGVDSTLKIQPAELGDSAVYLCASSLDGYNEQFFGPGTRLTVL.

In this sample, this clone is large (0.1 to 1%). The CDR3 spells CASSRTSGRETQYF. In nucleotides, the CDR3 is TGTGCCAGCAGCCGGACTAGCGGGAGAGAGACCCAGTACTTC. The rearrangement links TRBV2 to TRBJ2-5, with 13 bases aligning to TRBD2. Germline V gives CDR1 SNHLY, CDR2 FYNNEI. J gave up 4 bases and V 6 bases, and 2 bases lay outside the gene matches. The CDR3 length is 14 residues.

This clone was seen only a few times. V usage is TRBV5-6 and J usage is TRBJ2-5; 7 bases map to TRBD1. V lost 1 base, J lost 5 bases, and 11 bases stayed unmatched. There are 16 residues in the CDR3. CDR1 is SGHDT and CDR2 is YYEEEE in the germline V gene. CDR3: CASSLPPAGGRETQYF. In DNA, the CDR3 is TGTGCCAGCAGCTTGCCTCCCGCAGGGGGTAGGGAGACCCAGTACTTC.

V is TRBV7-9 and J is TRBJ2-3; D remains ambiguous. Germline CDR1 is SEHNR and CDR2 is FQNEAQ (reference sequence). Trimming removed 1 base at V and 3 bases at J, with 8 bases between. The CDR3 is 14 residues long. The CDR3 coding sequence is TGTGCCAGCAGCTTAGACAGAGCTACAGATACGCAGTATTTT. This translates into CASSLDRATDTQYF. Full variable domain (missing parts from reference TRBV7-9 and TRBJ2-3): DTGVSQNPRHKITKRGQNVTFRCDPISEHNRLYWYRQTLGQGPEFLTYFQNEAQLEKSRLLSDRFSAERPKGSFSTLEIQRTEQGDSAMYLCASSLDRATDTQYFGPGTRLTVL.